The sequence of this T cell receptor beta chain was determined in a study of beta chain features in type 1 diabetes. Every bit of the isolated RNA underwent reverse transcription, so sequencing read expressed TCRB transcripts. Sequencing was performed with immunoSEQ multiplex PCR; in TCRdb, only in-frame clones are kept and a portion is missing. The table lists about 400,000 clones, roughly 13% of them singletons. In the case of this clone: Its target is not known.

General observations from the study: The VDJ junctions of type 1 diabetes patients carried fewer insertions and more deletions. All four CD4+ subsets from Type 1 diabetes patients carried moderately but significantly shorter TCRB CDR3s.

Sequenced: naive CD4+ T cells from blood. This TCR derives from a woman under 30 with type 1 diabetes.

The CDR3 DNA sequence: TGTGCCAGCAGGGTCAGGTACGAGCAGTACTTC. Its translation is CASRVRYEQYF. This chain links TRBV2 with TRBJ2-7; D not resolved. Germline V gene lookup returns CDR1 SNHLY and CDR2 FYNNEI. The CDR3 spans 11 residues. The V end lost 6 bases, the J end lost 4 bases, and 7 bases lay between the germline ends.